This is a list of T cell receptor beta chains from one sample in a study of T-cell reconstitution after alpha-beta-depleted transplantation in children. Each CDR3 protein is one row after TCRdb ran MiXCR on the PCR reads. The sample holds 70,000 to 95,000 distinct CDR3 sequences, roughly 15% seen once. The starting material was PBMCs, mostly from graft donor cells, obtained 180 days after TCRalphabeta/CD19-depleted stem cell transplant. Receptor source: a male patient under 10 years old who had a stem cell transplant for acute lymphoblastic leukemia, so the T cells may come from the graft donor. Each CDR3 is given with its conserved first and last residue. The D gene is left open where the match is weak. The listing skips clone size in some rows; elsewhere it reads once, few, many or a size class.

clone size	V gene	J gene	D gene	CDR3 length	CDR3 DNA	CDR3 protein
many	TRBV20-1	TRBJ2-7	NA	13	TGCAGTGCTAGTAAAGACAGAACCTACGAGCAGTACTTC	CSASKDRTYEQYF
few	TRBV4-3	TRBJ1-1	NA	14	TGCGCCAGCAGCCAAGATCAGGGAGGCACTGAAGCTTTCTTT	CASSQDQGGTEAFF
NA	TRBV11-3	TRBJ2-7	NA	13	TGTGCCAGCAGCCGGGCCAGCTCCTACGAGCAGTACTTC	CASSRASSYEQYF
few	TRBV28	TRBJ2-3	TRBD2	17	TGTGCCAGCAGTTTAGGGGGACTAGCGGGAGGTCCGGATACGCAGTATTTT	CASSLGGLAGGPDTQYF
few	TRBV3-1	TRBJ1-3	NA	16	TGTGCCAGCAGCCAAGTCCCCCTACAAGGAATGAACACCATATATTTT	CASSQVPLQGMNTIYF
NA	TRBV14	TRBJ2-7	TRBD1	15	TGTGCCAGCAGCTCCTGGGGACAGGGTGTGAGCGAGCAGTACTTC	CASSSWGQGVSEQYF
few	TRBV11-2	TRBJ2-4	TRBD2	21	TGTGCCAGCAGCTTCAATCTGGGGCGCTCGTCAGCGGGAGTAGCCAAAAACATTCAGTACTTC	CASSFNLGRSSAGVAKNIQYF
NA	TRBV3-1	TRBJ1-5	NA	14	TGTGCCAGCAGCCCAAGGGGTCTCAATCAGCCCCAGCATTTT	CASSPRGLNQPQHF
few	TRBV7-6	TRBJ1-5	TRBD1	15	TGTGCCAGCAGCTTAAGCAGGGGGGGCAATCAGCCCCAGCATTTT	CASSLSRGGNQPQHF
few	TRBV12-3/TRBV12-4	TRBJ2-7	NA	13	TGTGCCAGCAGTTTTGGTGAGGCCTACGAGCAGTACTTC	CASSFGEAYEQYF
NA	TRBV7-9	TRBJ2-1	NA	11	TGTGCCAGCCGGGCAGGGAATGAGCAGTTCTTC	CASRAGNEQFF
few	TRBV10-3	TRBJ2-3	NA	13	TGTGCCATCAGGGGAACCTTGGAAGATACGCAGTATTTT	CAIRGTLEDTQYF
NA	TRBV12-5	TRBJ1-1	NA	14	TGTGCTAGTGGTTTGGGCGAGAGGTGGAATGAAGCTTTCTTT	CASGLGERWNEAFF
many	TRBV20-1	TRBJ1-2	NA	12	TGCAGTGCTAGATTCCAATACTATGGCTACACCTTC	CSARFQYYGYTF
NA	TRBV20-1	TRBJ1-2	TRBD1	14	TGCAGTGCTAGAGATCTTACAGGGGGCCACGGCTACACCTTC	CSARDLTGGHGYTF
NA	TRBV2	TRBJ2-1	TRBD2	15	TGTGCCAGCAGCCTCGCGGGGGGGACCTACAATGAGCAGTTCTTC	CASSLAGGTYNEQFF
many	TRBV20-1	TRBJ1-6	NA	14	TGCAGTGCTAGGGGATTTGTCCGAAATTCACCCCTCCACTTT	CSARGFVRNSPLHF
few	TRBV11-2	TRBJ2-1	TRBD1	18	TGTGCCAGCAGCTTAGGCCGAATTAAGGACAGGCTCTACAATGAGCAGTTCTTC	CASSLGRIKDRLYNEQFF
many	TRBV18	TRBJ2-5	TRBD1	14	TGTGCCAGCTCACTGGACAGGGGGCAAGAGACCCAGTACTTC	CASSLDRGQETQYF
NA	TRBV25-1	TRBJ1-5	TRBD1	11	TGTGCCAGCAGTGAGGGACAGGGGAAGCATTTT	CASSEGQGKHF
few	TRBV10-3	TRBJ2-7	NA	13	TGTGCCATCAGTGAGGACAGTGTCTACGAGCAGTACTTC	CAISEDSVYEQYF
few	TRBV7-9	TRBJ1-2	NA	14	TGTGCCAGCAGCTTAATGTCGCAGCCCTATGGCTACACCTTC	CASSLMSQPYGYTF
few	TRBV20-1	TRBJ2-1	TRBD1	14	TGCAGTGCTAGAGAAGGTGACAGGGCAGTCGAGCAGTTCTTC	CSAREGDRAVEQFF
few	TRBV11-2	TRBJ2-2	NA	14	TGTGCCAGCAGCCAAACTATCAACACCGGGGAGCTGTTTTTT	CASSQTINTGELFF
few	TRBV24-1	TRBJ2-3	NA	13	TGTGCCACCAGTGGGTTGGGCACAGATACGCAGTATTTT	CATSGLGTDTQYF
NA	TRBV15	TRBJ1-2	NA	13	TGTGCCACCAGCAGGGACGCGGACTATGGCTACACCTTC	CATSRDADYGYTF
NA	TRBV20-1	TRBJ1-4	NA	15	TGCAGTGCCACAAAGGGGCAGGGCGTGAACGAAAAACTGTTTTTT	CSATKGQGVNEKLFF
NA	TRBV29-1	TRBJ1-3	NA	13	TGCAGCGTTGAAATAGGAGCCGGAAACACCATATATTTT	CSVEIGAGNTIYF
many	TRBV2	TRBJ2-3	TRBD1	15	TGTGCCAGCAGTGGGGACAGGGTGGAATCAGATACGCAGTATTTT	CASSGDRVESDTQYF
NA	TRBV28	TRBJ2-5	NA	15	TGTGCCAGCAGTTTAAGCCCCGACTGGCAAGAGACCCAGTACTTC	CASSLSPDWQETQYF
few	TRBV5-1	TRBJ1-1	NA	16	TGCGCCAGCAGCCGCATCCTCAGGGGATTGAACACTGAAGCTTTCTTT	CASSRILRGLNTEAFF
many	TRBV5-5	TRBJ1-2	NA	16	TGTGCCAGCAGCTCTACCCTTAGGACGGACGCCTATGGCTACACCTTC	CASSSTLRTDAYGYTF
NA	TRBV9	TRBJ2-5	TRBD2	16	TGTGCCAGCAGCGAGGGACTAGCGGGGGGAGACAAGACCCAGTACTTC	CASSEGLAGGDKTQYF
NA	TRBV12-3/TRBV12-4	TRBJ2-3	TRBD2	14	TGTGCCAGCAGACCGGGACTAGCGGGTGATACGCAGTATTTT	CASRPGLAGDTQYF
NA	TRBV12-3/TRBV12-4	TRBJ2-3	TRBD2	19	TGTGCCAGCTCGGGAACCACTAGCGGGGGCTTCCGCATATCGGATACGCAGTATTTT	CASSGTTSGGFRISDTQYF